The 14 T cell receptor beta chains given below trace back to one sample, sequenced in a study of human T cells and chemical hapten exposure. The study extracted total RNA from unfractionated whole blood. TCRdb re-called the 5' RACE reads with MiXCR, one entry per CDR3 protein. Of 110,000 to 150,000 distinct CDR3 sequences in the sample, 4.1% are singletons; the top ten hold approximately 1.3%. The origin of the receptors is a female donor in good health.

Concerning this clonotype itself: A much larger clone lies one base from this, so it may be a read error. The CDR3 is CDSSLGGTGISHTF. The CDR3 DNA sequence: TGTGACAGCAGCTTGGGGGGGACAGGAATATCTCACACCTTC. This chain joins TRBV5-6 and TRBJ1-2; the match to TRBD1 covers 8 bases. CDR3 length equals 14 residues. CDR1 and CDR2 from the germline V gene are SGHDT and YYEEEE.

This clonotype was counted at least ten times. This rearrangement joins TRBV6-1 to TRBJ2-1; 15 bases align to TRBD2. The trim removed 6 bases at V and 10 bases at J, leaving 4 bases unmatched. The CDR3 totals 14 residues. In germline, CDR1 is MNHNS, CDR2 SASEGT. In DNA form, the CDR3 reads TGTGCCAGCAGGGGGACTAGCGGGGGGCTAGAGCAGTTCTTC. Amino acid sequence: CASRGTSGGLEQFF.

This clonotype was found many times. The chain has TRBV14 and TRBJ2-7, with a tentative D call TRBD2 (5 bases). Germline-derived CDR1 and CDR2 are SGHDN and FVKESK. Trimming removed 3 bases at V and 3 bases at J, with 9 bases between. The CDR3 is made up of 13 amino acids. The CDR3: CASSHPAGYEQYF. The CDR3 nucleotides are TGTGCCAGCAGCCACCCGGCGGGCTACGAGCAGTACTTC. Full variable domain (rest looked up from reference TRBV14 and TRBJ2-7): EAGVTQFPSHSVIEKGQTVTLRCDPISGHDNLYWYRRVMGKEIKFLLHFVKESKQDESGMPNNRFLAERTGGTYSTLKVQPAELEDSGVYFCASSHPAGYEQYFGPGTRLTVT.

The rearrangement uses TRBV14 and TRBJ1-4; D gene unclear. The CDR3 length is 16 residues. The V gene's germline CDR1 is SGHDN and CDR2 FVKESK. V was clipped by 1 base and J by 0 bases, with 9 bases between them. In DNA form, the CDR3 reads TGTGCCAGCAGCCAAGTATGGGGTGCAACTAATGAAAAACTGTTTTTT. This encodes CASSQVWGATNEKLFF.

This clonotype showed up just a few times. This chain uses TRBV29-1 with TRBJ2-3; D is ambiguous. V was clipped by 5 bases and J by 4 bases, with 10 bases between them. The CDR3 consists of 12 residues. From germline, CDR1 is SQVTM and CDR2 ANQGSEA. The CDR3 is CSVSRRADTQYF. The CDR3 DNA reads TGCAGCGTTTCGAGGCGCGCAGATACGCAGTATTTT.

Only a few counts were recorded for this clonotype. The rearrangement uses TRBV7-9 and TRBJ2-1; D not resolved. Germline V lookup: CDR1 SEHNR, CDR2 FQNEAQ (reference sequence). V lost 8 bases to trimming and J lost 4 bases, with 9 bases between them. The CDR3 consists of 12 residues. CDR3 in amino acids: CASGEQYNEQFF. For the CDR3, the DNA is TGTGCCAGCGGTGAGCAGTACAATGAGCAGTTCTTC.

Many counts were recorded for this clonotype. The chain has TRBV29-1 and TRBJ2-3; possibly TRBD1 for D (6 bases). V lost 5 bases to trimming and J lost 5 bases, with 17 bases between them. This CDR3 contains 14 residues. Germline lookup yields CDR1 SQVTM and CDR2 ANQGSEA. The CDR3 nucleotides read TGCAGCGTTAGCCCAGACAGGCCAGGAGATACGCAGTATTTT. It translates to CSVSPDRPGDTQYF.

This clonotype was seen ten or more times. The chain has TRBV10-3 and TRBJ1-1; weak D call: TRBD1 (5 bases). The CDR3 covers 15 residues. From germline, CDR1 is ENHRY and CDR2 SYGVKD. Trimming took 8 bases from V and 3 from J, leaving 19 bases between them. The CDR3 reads CAIHGGKGLDTEAFF. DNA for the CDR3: TGTGCCATCCACGGGGGGAAAGGGTTGGACACTGAAGCTTTCTTT.

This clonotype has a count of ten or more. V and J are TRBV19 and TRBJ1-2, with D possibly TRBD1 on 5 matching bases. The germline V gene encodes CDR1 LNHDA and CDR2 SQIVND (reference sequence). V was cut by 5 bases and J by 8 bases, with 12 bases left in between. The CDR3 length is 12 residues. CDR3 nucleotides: TGTGCCAGTAGTTTCCCCGGGGACGGCTACACCTTC. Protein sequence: CASSFPGDGYTF.

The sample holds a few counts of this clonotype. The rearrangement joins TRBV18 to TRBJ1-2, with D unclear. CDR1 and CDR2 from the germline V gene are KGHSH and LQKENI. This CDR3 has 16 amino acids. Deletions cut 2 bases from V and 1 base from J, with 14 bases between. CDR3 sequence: CASSPRTNQLNYGYTF. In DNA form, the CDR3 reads TGTGCCAGCTCACCAAGAACGAATCAACTTAACTATGGCTACACCTTC.

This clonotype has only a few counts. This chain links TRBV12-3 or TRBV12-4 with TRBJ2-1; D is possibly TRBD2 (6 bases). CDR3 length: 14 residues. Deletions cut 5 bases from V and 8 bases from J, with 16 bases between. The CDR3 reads CASSPGLQLDEQFF. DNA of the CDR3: TGTGCCAGCAGTCCGGGACTCCAGTTGGATGAGCAGTTCTTC.

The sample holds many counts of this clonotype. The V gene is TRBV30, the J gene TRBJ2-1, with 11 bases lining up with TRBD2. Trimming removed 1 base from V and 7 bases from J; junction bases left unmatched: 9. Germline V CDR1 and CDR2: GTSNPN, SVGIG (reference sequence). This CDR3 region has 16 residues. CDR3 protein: CAWSGGLLAGENEQFF. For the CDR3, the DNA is TGTGCCTGGAGTGGGGGTCTACTAGCGGGGGAAAATGAGCAGTTCTTC.

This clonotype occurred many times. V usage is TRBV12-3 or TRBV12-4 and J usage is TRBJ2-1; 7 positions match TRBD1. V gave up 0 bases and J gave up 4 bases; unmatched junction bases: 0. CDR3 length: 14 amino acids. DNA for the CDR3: TGTGCCAGCAGTTTAGCGGACAGGTACAATGAGCAGTTCTTC. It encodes CASSLADRYNEQFF.

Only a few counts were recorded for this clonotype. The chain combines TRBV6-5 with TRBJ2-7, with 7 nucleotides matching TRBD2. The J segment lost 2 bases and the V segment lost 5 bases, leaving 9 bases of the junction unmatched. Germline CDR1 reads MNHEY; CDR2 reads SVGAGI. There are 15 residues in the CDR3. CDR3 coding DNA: TGTGCCAGCAGTCGCGGGGGAGCCGGGGCCTACGAGCAGTACTTC. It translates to CASSRGGAGAYEQYF.